Following are 16 T cell receptor beta chains from one sample sequenced in a study of cytomegalovirus exposure and HLA in healthy donors. The method was immunoSEQ multiplex PCR; TCRdb's version includes in-frame clones alone and lacks a portion of them. Here the sample spans roughly 300,000 clones, roughly nine tenths being singletons. Sequencing used PBMCs. These receptors originate from a woman between 25 and 40 years old in good health and CMV-seropositive.

The CDR3 DNA is TGCGCCAGCAGCCATCCCACTGTGGGCGAGCAGTTCTTC. This gives the protein CASSHPTVGEQFF. V and J are TRBV4-3 and TRBJ2-1; unclear D gene. This CDR3 contains 13 residues. CDR1 and CDR2 (germline): LGHNA, YSLEER. V lost 3 bases to trimming and J lost 10 bases, with 13 bases between them.

V is TRBV6-5 and J is TRBJ1-6; TRBD1 might be the D (5 bases). The length of the CDR3 is 16 residues. The germline V and J ends were trimmed by 4 bases and 4 bases, with 14 bases remaining between them. The V gene's germline CDR1 is MNHEY and CDR2 SVGAGI. In DNA form, the CDR3 reads TGTGCCAGCAGTTTCTTGACCTCAGGGTATAATTCACCCCTCCACTTT. Translating gives CASSFLTSGYNSPLHF.

A few counts support this clone. The CDR3 loop reads CASSPSGTHNEQFF. DNA of the CDR3: TGTGCCAGCTCACCCTCCGGGACCCACAATGAGCAGTTCTTC. The chain couples TRBV18 to TRBJ2-1, with D tentatively TRBD1 or TRBD2 (5 bases each). Germline V gives CDR1 KGHSH, CDR2 LQKENI. Trimming left V 3 bases short and J 5 bases short, with 11 bases between. The CDR3 is made up of 14 amino acids.

For the CDR3, the DNA is TGCGCCAGCAGCCAAGTCCCCGCGAACACCGGGGAGCTGTTTTTT. Translation gives CASSQVPANTGELFF. The rearrangement uses TRBV4-3 and TRBJ2-2, with no clear D. Germline loops: CDR1 LGHNA, CDR2 YSLEER. Trimming cost V 1 base and J 0 bases, with 6 bases left between them. CDR3 length: 15 residues.

The rearrangement joins TRBV4-3 to TRBJ2-1, with 8 nucleotides matching TRBD2. The CDR3 sequence is 16 residues long. From germline, CDR1 is LGHNA and CDR2 YSLEER. V lost 0 bases to trimming and J lost 0 bases; unmatched junction nucleotides: 1. This CDR3 reads CASSQDTSGSYNEQFF. The CDR3 region has the DNA TGCGCCAGCAGCCAAGATACTAGCGGCTCCTACAATGAGCAGTTCTTC.

The DNA of the CDR3 is TGTGCCAGCAGCCAAGGTGTACCGCTTTACGAGCAGTACTTC. As protein: CASSQGVPLYEQYF. The rearrangement links TRBV14 to TRBJ2-7; no firm D call. With 1 base removed from V and 4 bases from J, the gap between germline ends came to 11 bases. The CDR3 sequence is 14 residues long. The V gene's germline CDR1 is SGHDN and CDR2 FVKESK.

This sequence joins TRBV27 and TRBJ2-3; D possibly corresponds to TRBD2 (6 bases). Germline CDR1 MNHEY, CDR2 SMNVEV (reference sequence). This CDR3 spans 14 amino acids. V dropped 8 bases and J dropped 0 bases, with 12 bases sitting between them. The CDR3 protein is CASSLALSTDTQYF. The CDR3 coding sequence is TGTGCCAGCTCCCTAGCGCTTAGCACAGATACGCAGTATTTT.

The V and J genes are TRBV5-1 and TRBJ2-7; D is possibly TRBD2 (6 bases). CDR1 is SGHRS, CDR2 YFSETQ, per germline. The length of the CDR3 is 16 residues. The germline V and J ends were trimmed by 1 base and 3 bases, with 17 bases remaining between them. This CDR3 reads CASSLRYSVEGYEQYF. CDR3 DNA sequence: TGCGCCAGCAGCTTGAGGTACTCCGTGGAGGGCTACGAGCAGTACTTC.

The gene calls are TRBV15 and TRBJ2-7, with D perhaps TRBD1 (6 bases). Germline CDR1 LNHNV, CDR2 YYDKDF (reference sequence). V lost 5 bases to trimming and J lost 4 bases, with 9 bases between them. The CDR3 has 12 residues. This chain's CDR3 is CATSGQNYEQYF. The CDR3 bases are TGTGCCACCAGCGGACAGAATTACGAGCAGTACTTC.

A word on this clone: Additional DNA sequences in this sample encode the identical CDR3. The rearrangement links TRBV19 to TRBJ1-5; TRBD1 is a possible D gene (6 bases). Looked up from germline, CDR1 is LNHDA and CDR2 is SQIVND (reference sequence). The CDR3 is 15 amino acids. With 2 bases removed from V and 1 base from J, the gap between germline ends came to 9 bases. DNA for the CDR3: TGTGCCAGTAGTATAAGGGGGGACAGCAATCAGCCCCAGCATTTT. It encodes CASSIRGDSNQPQHF.

The gene calls are TRBV21-1 and TRBJ1-1. TRBV21-1 is flagged as a pseudogene. This CDR3 contains 17 residues. In nucleotides, the CDR3 is TGTGCCAGCAGCAAAGCCCGTCGGGGGTCCATGAACACTGAAGCTTTCTTT. This sequence encodes CASSKARRGSMNTEAFF.

In its sample, this clone was seen once. This chain connects TRBV5-1 to TRBJ2-5; D might be TRBD2 (5 bases). Trimming shortened V by 2 bases and J by 3 bases, and 14 bases separated the two germline ends. The germline V gene has CDR1 SGHRS and CDR2 YFSETQ. The CDR3 covers 15 residues. The chain's CDR3 is CASSLGGSTEETQYF. CDR3 DNA: TGCGCCAGCAGCTTAGGTGGGAGTACAGAAGAGACCCAGTACTTC. Full variable domain (remainder filled in from reference TRBV5-1 and TRBJ2-5): KAGVTQTPRYLIKTRGQQVTLSCSPISGHRSVSWYQQTPGQGLQFLFEYFSETQRNKGNFPGRFSGRQFSNSRSEMNVSTLELGDSALYLCASSLGGSTEETQYFGPGTRLLVL.

The chain links TRBV18 to TRBJ1-5; 9 bases are shared with TRBD1. Trimming at V came to 6 bases and at J to 0 bases, leaving 6 bases not matched to a gene. There are 16 residues in the CDR3. Germline V CDR1 and CDR2: KGHSH, LQKENI. CDR3 amino acids: CASSPRDRASNQPQHF. CDR3 nucleotide sequence: TGTGCCAGCTCTCCCAGGGACAGGGCTAGCAATCAGCCCCAGCATTTT.

The rearrangement joins TRBV27 to TRBJ2-7; TRBD2 aligns across 11 bases. V dropped 4 bases and J dropped 4; count of bases not matched to a gene: 12. The CDR3 covers 17 residues. In germline, CDR1 is MNHEY, CDR2 SMNVEV (reference sequence). CDR3 nucleotides: TGTGCCAGCAGTTCAAGAACCCGTAGCGGGAGGGGTTACGAGCAGTACTTC. Protein sequence: CASSSRTRSGRGYEQYF.

This chain connects TRBV27 to TRBJ2-2; D may be TRBD1 (6 bases). There are 13 residues in the CDR3. V lost 4 bases and J 4 bases, leaving 7 bases between the germline ends. Per the germline V gene, CDR1 is MNHEY and CDR2 is SMNVEV (reference sequence). The CDR3 DNA follows: TGTGCCAGCAGTTGGGGGCTCACCGGGGAGCTGTTTTTT. It is translated as CASSWGLTGELFF.

The J gene is TRBJ1-6, the V gene TRBV19; 7 bases are shared with TRBD1. In germline, CDR1 is LNHDA, CDR2 SQIVND (reference sequence). This CDR3 contains 14 residues. Trimming cost V 1 base and J 7 bases; bases outside gene matches: 1. CDR3 protein: CASSIAGQNSPLHF. The CDR3 DNA reads TGTGCCAGTAGTATAGCGGGACAGAATTCACCCCTCCACTTT.